This T cell receptor beta chain was sequenced in a study of cytomegalovirus exposure and HLA in healthy donors. Findings and limits, study-wide: Cytomegalovirus status was reportedly diagnosed by the classifier with high sensitivity and specificity. The study recorded 164 TCR beta chains that were cytomegalovirus-associated.

CDR3 size: 13 residues. V lost 5 bases and J lost 7, with 11 bases in between. Germline-derived CDR1 and CDR2 are MNHEY and SVGAGI. Sequenced by immunoSEQ multiplex PCR; TCRdb stores in-frame clones only, minus some. The table includes under 200,000 clones, 91% detected once. The donors were members of the validation cohort comprising 120 subjects, separate from the approximately 700-subject first cohort. In regard to this clone: Antigen: not known.

This receptor was obtained from a woman younger than 35 in good health and CMV-seropositive. Sequencing was performed on PBMCs. The chain uses TRBV6-5 and TRBJ2-2, with D possibly matching TRBD1 (5 bases). The CDR3 loop reads CASSRTRNGELFF. The CDR3, as DNA: TGTGCCAGCAGTAGGACAAGGAACGGGGAGCTGTTTTTT.